The source of this TCR beta chain is a study of cytomegalovirus exposure and HLA in healthy donors. For this clone: No antigen is known for it.

General study points: On later analysis, the bulk of CMV-associated TCR beta chains appeared to be HLA-restricted. Presence/absence analyses assumed roughly uniform sequencing depth across donors. In a later analysis, donors in an Asian-associated ancestry cluster reportedly had fewer N-insertions in productive TCRs than the cohort mean. TCR sequences were mostly rare, though some public TCRs occurred in many donors.

Unmatched junction bases numbered 1, after V lost 6 bases and J lost 2 bases. Germline V gene data show CDR1 as SNHLY and CDR2 as FYNNEI. The CDR3 contains 13 residues. 13 Jbeta primers and 60 Vbeta primers were used for the PCR. Method: immunoSEQ multiplex PCR; TCRdb's copy keeps in-frame clones and lacks some. The repertoire holds around 160,000 clones, 70% to 80% seen once, with around 1.4% in the top ten. This TCR was sampled from a male donor in good health and CMV-seronegative. V usage is TRBV2 and J usage is TRBJ1-2, with 9 positions matching TRBD1. Sequencing was done on a sample of PBMCs. In nucleotides, the CDR3 is TGTGCCAGCAGCGGGACAGGGAACTATGGCTACACCTTC. This encodes CASSGTGNYGYTF.